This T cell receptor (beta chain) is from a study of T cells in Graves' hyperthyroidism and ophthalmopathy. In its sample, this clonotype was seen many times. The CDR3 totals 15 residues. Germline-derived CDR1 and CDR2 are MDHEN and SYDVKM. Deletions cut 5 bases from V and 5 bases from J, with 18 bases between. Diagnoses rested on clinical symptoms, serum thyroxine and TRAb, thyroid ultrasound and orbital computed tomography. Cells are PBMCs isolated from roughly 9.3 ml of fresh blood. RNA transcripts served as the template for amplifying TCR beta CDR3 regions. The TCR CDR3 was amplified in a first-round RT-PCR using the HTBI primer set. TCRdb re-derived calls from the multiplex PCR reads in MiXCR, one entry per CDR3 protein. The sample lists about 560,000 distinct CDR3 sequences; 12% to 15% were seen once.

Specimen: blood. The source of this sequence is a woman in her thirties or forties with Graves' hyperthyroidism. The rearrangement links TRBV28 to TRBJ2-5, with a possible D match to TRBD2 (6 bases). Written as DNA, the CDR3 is TGTGCCAGCAGTCTGCGGGACCAGGGACGGGAGACCCAGTACTTC. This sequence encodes CASSLRDQGRETQYF.